This section outlines one T cell receptor (beta chain) sequence together with its context. Its antigen target is currently unknown. No per-base quality is available; no much larger clone lies one base away. Within the sample, other DNA sequences also encode this same CDR3. The germline V gene (reference sequence) supplies CDR1 GTSNPN and CDR2 SVGIG. Unmatched junction bases come to 3, with V trimmed by 4 bases and J by 4 bases. The cysteine opens and the phenylalanine closes a CDR3 of 13 amino acids. Only the CDR3 DNA is retained, 39 bases long and in frame from the first base. This sample is drawn from a study of CD8+ T cells in alopecia areata (dated by TCRdb to 2016 to 2019). Study-level background: The treated patients, all with moderate-to-severe alopecia areata, were enrolled in an open-label pilot trial of oral tofacitinib given at 5 to 10 mg twice daily. Patients stayed on tofacitinib for 6 to 18 months and then had 6 months of follow-up off drug so that delayed response and recurrence could be assessed. In treated patients, disease severity was measured using the SALT score, which gives the percentage of scalp surface area affected. To study T cell clonal expansion in alopecia areata, the researchers applied high-throughput TCRbeta sequencing to both the C3H/HeJ mouse model and human patients. On the human side, TCRbeta sequencing was run on scalp tissue and on sorted CD4+ and CD8+ peripheral blood T cells from healthy controls and from alopecia areata patients with either patchy or totalis/universalis disease. Biopsies were taken from tofacitinib-treated patients at baseline and at 4 and 24 weeks of treatment, and a later scalp biopsy was taken in several of the tofacitinib-treated patients. Clonality in the scalp was compared among normal scalp (n=4), patchy alopecia areata scalp (n=8), and alopecia totalis/universalis scalp (n=8). RNA was obtained with the PAXgene miRNA kit for fixed scalp, the miRNeasy kit for PBMCs, and the RNeasy kit for mouse skin. Amplification of TCRbeta CDR3 regions was done by immunoSEQ multiplex PCR using 35 Vbeta forward primers and 13 Jbeta reverse primers.

Library construction relied on the immunoSEQ multiplex PCR assay. RNA was extracted from all samples and reverse transcribed into cDNA, which served as template for TCR sequencing. First-strand cDNA was synthesized using SuperScript III with a 2:1 mix of oligo-dT and random hexamers. Amplification bias was assessed with a synthetic immune receptor repertoire, and residual bias was removed computationally. On the study's bioinformatics: Raw reads were preprocessed to remove errors, and CDR3 was defined by IMGT conventions from the conserved cysteine to phenylalanine. To get clonality, Shannon entropy was normalized by log2 of the number of productive unique TCRs and the result was subtracted from 1. Whether scalp clones were CD4 or CD8 was inferred by matching scalp TCRbeta sequences against CD4 and CD8 repertoires sorted from blood. What TCRdb holds here is the immuneACCESS table cut down to in-frame rearrangements. Part of the clones is not present; checked against another copy, under half of the missing clones reflect an unresolved V gene, and the others are unexplained. The V and J calls and the clone size are those of that table, but D and trimming were determined from the DNA. In all, the sample holds around 140,000 clones, and less than 70% of those were seen once. The biggest ten clones account for more than 15% of the sample.

The intended sense of this specimen's time point label: around 29 days on oral tofacitinib. This specimen's treatment or condition label, interpreted: oral pan-JAK inhibitor, 5-10 mg twice daily. Lesional scalp punch biopsies and peripheral blood were obtained from alopecia areata patients. After PBMCs were isolated by density centrifugation and stained for CD3, CD4 and CD8, a FACSAria was used to sort CD4+ and CD8+ T cells. Here is what the overall study found, with its caveats: Shared TCR sequences between patients were less evident than in mice, which may be partly attributable to HLA diversity in the patient population. During tofacitinib treatment, many expanded lesional clones stuck around in both scalp and blood, and this persistence may partly explain why relapse happens after treatment is stopped. With tofacitinib, both scalp clonality and the number of expanded CD8+ clones among the top 100 scalp clones went down significantly. Because the treated cohort was small and had only one nonresponder, larger studies are needed to examine links between baseline CD8+ expansion and response. Compared with normal scalp, lesional scalp, particularly in alopecia totalis/universalis, had higher clonality and more expanded CD8+ clones, which suggests antigenic drive. Resident alphabeta T cells in normal human skin are also sequenced, complicating scalp TCR repertoire analysis, unlike mouse skin dominated by gammadelta T cells.

The V and J segments used are TRBV30 and TRBJ2-7, and TRBD1 matches 11 of the central bases. The sample was CD8+ T cells sorted from blood, taken at week 4, from a patient treated with tofacitinib. The source of this sequence is a human donor with alopecia areata. CDR3 loop: CAWTGTGGYEQYF. The DNA is TGTGCCTGGACTGGGACAGGGGGGTACGAGCAGTACTTC.